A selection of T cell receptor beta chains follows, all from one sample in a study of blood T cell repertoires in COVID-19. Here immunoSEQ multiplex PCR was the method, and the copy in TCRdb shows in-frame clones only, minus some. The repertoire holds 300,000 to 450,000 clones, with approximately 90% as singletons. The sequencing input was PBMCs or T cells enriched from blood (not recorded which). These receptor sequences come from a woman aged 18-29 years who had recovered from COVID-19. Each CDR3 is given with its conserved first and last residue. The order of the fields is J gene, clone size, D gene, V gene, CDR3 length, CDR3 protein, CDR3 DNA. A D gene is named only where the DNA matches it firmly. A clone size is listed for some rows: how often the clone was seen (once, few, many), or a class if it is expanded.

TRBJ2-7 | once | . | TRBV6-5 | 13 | CASSHREVPEQYF | TGTGCCAGCAGCCACCGGGAAGTACCCGAGCAGTACTTC
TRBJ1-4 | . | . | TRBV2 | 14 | CASIRTEDNEKLFF | TGTGCCAGCATAAGGACAGAAGATAATGAAAAACTGTTTTTT
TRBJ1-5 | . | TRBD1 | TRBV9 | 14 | CASSAGQGSQPQHF | TGTGCCAGCAGCGCAGGACAGGGAAGTCAGCCCCAGCATTTT
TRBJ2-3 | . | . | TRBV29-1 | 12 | CSVGEVADTQYF | TGCAGCGTTGGTGAGGTGGCAGATACGCAGTATTTT
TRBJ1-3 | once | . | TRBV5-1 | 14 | CASSLVGRGDTIYF | TGCGCCAGCAGCTTGGTGGGCAGGGGAGACACCATATATTTT
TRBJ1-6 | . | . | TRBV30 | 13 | CAWNQGSNSPLHF | TGTGCCTGGAATCAGGGTAGTAATTCACCCCTCCACTTT
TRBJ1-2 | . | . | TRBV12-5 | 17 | CASGPPQAPGRSAGYTF | TGTGCTAGTGGTCCCCCCCAAGCCCCAGGGCGTTCGGCTGGCTACACCTTC
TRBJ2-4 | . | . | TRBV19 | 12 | CASSSGGEIQYF | TGTGCCAGTAGTTCCGGGGGTGAGATTCAGTACTTC
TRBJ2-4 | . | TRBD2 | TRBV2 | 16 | CASRALLAGDSNIQYF | TGTGCCAGCAGAGCCTTACTAGCGGGGGACTCAAACATTCAGTACTTC
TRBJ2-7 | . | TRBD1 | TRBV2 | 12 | CASSTGGWEQYF | TGTGCCAGCAGTACAGGGGGCTGGGAGCAGTACTTC
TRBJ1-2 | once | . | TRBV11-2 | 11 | CASSFQYGYTF | TGTGCCAGCAGCTTTCAGTATGGCTACACCTTC
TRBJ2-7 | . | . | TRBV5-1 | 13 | CASSYGWSDEQYF | TGCGCCAGCAGCTACGGATGGAGCGACGAGCAGTACTTC
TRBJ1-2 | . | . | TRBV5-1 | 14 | CASSLGQYDYGYTF | TGCGCCAGCAGCTTGGGACAGTATGACTATGGCTACACCTTC
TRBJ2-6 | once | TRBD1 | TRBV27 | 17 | CASRPTGGFSGANVLTF | TGTGCCAGCAGACCTACAGGGGGCTTCTCTGGGGCCAACGTCCTGACTTTC
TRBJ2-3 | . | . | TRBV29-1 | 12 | CSVEVQGFTQYF | TGCAGCGTTGAAGTGCAGGGTTTTACGCAGTATTTT
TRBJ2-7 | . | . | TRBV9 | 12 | CASSPTGYEQYF | TGTGCCAGCAGCCCGACAGGCTACGAGCAGTACTTC
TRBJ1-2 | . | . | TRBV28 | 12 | CASSFGGNGYTF | TGTGCCAGCAGTTTTGGGGGGAATGGCTACACCTTC
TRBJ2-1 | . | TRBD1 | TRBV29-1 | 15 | CSVEGTRDSVNEQFF | TGCAGCGTTGAAGGAACACGGGACAGCGTCAATGAGCAGTTCTTC
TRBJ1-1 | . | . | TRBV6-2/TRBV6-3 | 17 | CASSFPGTLLPNTEAFF | TGTGCCAGCAGTTTCCCCGGGACACTCCTGCCGAACACTGAAGCTTTCTTT
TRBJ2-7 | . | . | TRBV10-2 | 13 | CASSQLLHYEQYF | TGCGCCAGCAGCCAACTCCTCCACTACGAGCAGTACTTC
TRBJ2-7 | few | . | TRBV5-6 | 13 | CASSLGRSYEQYF | TGTGCCAGCAGCTTGGGCAGATCCTACGAGCAGTACTTC
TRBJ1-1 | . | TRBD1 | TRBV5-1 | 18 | CASSLAWDSANMNTEAFF | TGCGCCAGCAGCTTGGCCTGGGACAGTGCCAACATGAACACTGAAGCTTTCTTT
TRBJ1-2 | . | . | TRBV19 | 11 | CASSGVYGYTF | TGTGCCAGTAGCGGGGTCTATGGCTACACCTTC
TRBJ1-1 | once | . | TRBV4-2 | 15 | CASSQEWPGDTEAFF | TGTGCCAGCAGCCAAGAATGGCCAGGGGACACTGAAGCTTTCTTT
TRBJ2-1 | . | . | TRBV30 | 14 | CAWSVIFQDNEQFF | TGTGCCTGGAGTGTAATATTCCAGGACAATGAGCAGTTCTTC
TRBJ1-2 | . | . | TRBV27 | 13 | CASSLGQAMGYTF | TGTGCCAGCAGTTTGGGTCAGGCTATGGGTTACACCTTC
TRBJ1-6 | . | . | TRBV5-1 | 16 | CASSLEVGSHNSPLHF | TGCGCCAGCAGCTTGGAGGTAGGGAGTCATAATTCACCCCTCCACTTT
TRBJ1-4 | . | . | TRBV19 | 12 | CASGHPHEKLFF | TGTGCCAGTGGCCACCCTCATGAAAAACTGTTTTTT
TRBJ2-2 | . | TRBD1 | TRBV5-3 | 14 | CARSCTGETGELFF | TGTGCCAGAAGCTGTACAGGGGAGACCGGGGAGCTGTTTTTT
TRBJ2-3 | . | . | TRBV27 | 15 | CASALEGGLTNTQYF | TGTGCCAGCGCGCTAGAGGGAGGCCTCACGAATACGCAGTATTTT
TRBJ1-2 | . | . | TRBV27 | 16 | CASRGSEEAFNYGYTF | TGTGCCAGCAGGGGTTCGGAAGAGGCATTTAACTATGGCTACACCTTC
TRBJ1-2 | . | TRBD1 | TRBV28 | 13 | CASSLQGADGYTF | TGTGCCAGCAGTTTACAGGGGGCTGATGGCTACACCTTC
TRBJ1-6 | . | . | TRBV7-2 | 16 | CASSLQGIRYNSPLHF | TGTGCCAGCAGCTTACAGGGTATTAGATATAATTCACCCCTCCACTTT
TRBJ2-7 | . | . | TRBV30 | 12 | CAGTRSSYEQYF | TGTGCCGGGACAAGGAGCTCCTACGAGCAGTACTTC
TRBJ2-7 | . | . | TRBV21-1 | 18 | CASTKRLRLTGDSYEQYF | TGTGCCAGCACCAAAAGACTAAGGCTGACAGGGGACTCCTACGAGCAGTACTTC
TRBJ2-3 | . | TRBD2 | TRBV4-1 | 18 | CASSQDRTSGGFTDTQYF | TGCGCCAGCAGCCAAGATCGTACTAGCGGGGGTTTCACAGATACGCAGTATTTT
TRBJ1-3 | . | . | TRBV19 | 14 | CASSLGVSGNTIYF | TGTGCCAGTAGTCTCGGAGTCTCTGGAAACACCATATATTTT
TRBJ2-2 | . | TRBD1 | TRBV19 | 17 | CASSIRDRGLNTGELFF | TGTGCCAGTAGTATAAGGGACAGGGGGTTGAACACCGGGGAGCTGTTTTTT
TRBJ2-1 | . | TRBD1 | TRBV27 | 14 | CASRGTGAGNEQFF | TGTGCCAGCAGGGGGACAGGGGCGGGGAATGAGCAGTTCTTC
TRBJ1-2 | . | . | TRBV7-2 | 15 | CASSLGGVLDYGYTF | TGTGCCAGCAGCTTAGGGGGGGTCCTTGACTATGGCTACACCTTC
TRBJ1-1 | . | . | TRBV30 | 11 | CAWGRDGEAFF | TGTGCCTGGGGCAGGGATGGTGAAGCTTTCTTT
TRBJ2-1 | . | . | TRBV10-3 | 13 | CAISELGGAEQFF | TGTGCCATCAGTGAGTTAGGAGGTGCTGAGCAGTTCTTC
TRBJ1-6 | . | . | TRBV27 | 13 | CASRNRSNSPLHF | TGTGCCAGCAGAAACAGGAGTAATTCACCCCTCCACTTT